The following is a T cell receptor (beta chain) sequence with its context. The antigen remains unidentified. This specimen comes from a study of cytomegalovirus exposure and HLA in healthy donors. Overall study results and limits: Beyond CMV serostatus, there was no information to go on about immune exposure.

Use of 60 Vbeta and 13 Jbeta primers characterized the PCR. Original analysis: Approximately 11 million of the approximately 80 million unique TCR beta chains counted in a later analysis were shared. The table came from immunoSEQ multiplex PCR; TCRdb's copy has only in-frame clones and leaves some out. V, J and clone size are taken as reported in that table, and D and trimming were inferred from the DNA itself. This sample carries roughly 220,000 clones, around four fifths of them seen once, and the ten largest clones take approximately 2.5%. Germline lookup yields CDR1 KGHSH and CDR2 LQKENI. The V and J ends lost 2 bases and 6 bases respectively, with 7 bases between them. The CDR3 extends over 13 amino acids.

Sequenced: PBMCs. The genes are TRBV18 and TRBJ1-4; D is perhaps TRBD1 (6 bases). The clonotype originates from a woman between 40 and 50 years old in good health and CMV-seronegative. As DNA, the CDR3 is TGTGCCAGCTCACCAAACAGGGATGAAAAACTGTTTTTT. It encodes CASSPNRDEKLFF.